The 17 T cell receptor beta chains presented below share a single source sample, sequenced in a study of T cell responses to AZD1222 COVID-19 vaccine. Assay: immunoSEQ multiplex PCR; the TCRdb copy retains only in-frame clones and omits some. The sample records around 180,000 clones, 90% to 95% being singletons. The source was peripheral blood, collected on day 0 of AZD1222 vaccination. These receptors came from an adult in good health.

The chain links TRBV6-1 to TRBJ2-7, with D tentatively TRBD1 (5 bases). This CDR3 is built from 16 residues. V was pared by 3 bases and J by 1 base, with 16 bases between. Germline V CDR1 and CDR2: MNHNS, SASEGT. CDR3 in DNA: TGTGCCAGCAGTGAGTTTAGGGAAACAGGATCCTACGAGCAGTACTTC. It yields the protein CASSEFRETGSYEQYF.

The chain joins TRBV3-1 (or the pseudogene TRBV3-2) to TRBJ2-4, with TRBD2 as a possible D gene (5 bases). The CDR3 length is 17 residues. V was shortened by 3 bases and J by 0 bases, with 15 bases between the two germline ends. CDR1 LGHDT and CDR2 YNNKEL come from the germline V gene (reference sequence). CDR3 DNA sequence: TGTGCCAGCAGCCATGGAGGAGGTAGAAGAGCCAAAAACATTCAGTACTTC. It encodes CASSHGGGRRAKNIQYF.

V gene TRBV7-3 combines with J gene TRBJ2-2, with 9 bases identical to TRBD1. V gave up 7 bases and J gave up 4 bases; unmatched junction bases: 7. This CDR3 spans 15 amino acids. Germline lookup yields CDR1 SGHTA and CDR2 FQGTGA. The chain's CDR3 is CASTPQGARTGELFF. The CDR3 bases are TGTGCCAGCACCCCACAGGGGGCGCGCACCGGGGAGCTGTTTTTT.

This chain connects TRBV15 to TRBJ2-3; D perhaps matches TRBD2 (6 bases). Trimming shortened V by 1 base and J by 4 bases, and 12 bases separated the two germline ends. The CDR3 spans 15 residues. Per germline, CDR1 LNHNV and CDR2 YYDKDF (reference sequence). CDR3 nucleotides: TGTGCCACCAGCAGAGGGGACGCGGGATCAGATACGCAGTATTTT. Translated, it gives CATSRGDAGSDTQYF.

The chain employs TRBV11-2 and TRBJ1-3; the D is unclear. V dropped 2 bases and J dropped 0 bases, with 14 bases sitting between them. Germline CDR1 is SGHAT and CDR2 is FQNNGV. The CDR3 has 17 residues. The CDR3 protein is CASSLSPWQYSGNTIYF. CDR3 DNA sequence: TGTGCCAGCAGCTTAAGTCCGTGGCAATACTCTGGAAACACCATATATTTT.

This clone was detected only once. This sequence joins TRBV16 and TRBJ1-2; the D is unclear. The CDR3 is made up of 16 amino acids. Between the trimmed V and J ends, which lost 2 bases and 4 bases, there was a span of 17 bases. Germline V gene lookup returns CDR1 KGHSY and CDR2 FQNENV. CDR3 DNA sequence: TGTGCCAGCAGCCAAGGACGCACCCGGACCACCTATGGCTACACCTTC. Translating it yields CASSQGRTRTTYGYTF.

Written as DNA, the CDR3 is TGTGCCAGCAGGAAGGTCCAGGGGAACACCGGGGAGCTGTTTTTT. Translation gives CASRKVQGNTGELFF. This chain links TRBV27 with TRBJ2-2; possibly TRBD1 for D (5 bases). With 6 bases removed from V and 1 base from J, the gap between germline ends came to 12 bases. This CDR3 has 15 residues. Germline loops: CDR1 MNHEY, CDR2 SMNVEV (reference sequence).

The CDR3 DNA is TGTGCCAGCAGCTTAGCCGGGCCTTCTCCGAACGAGCAGTACTTC. This codes for CASSLAGPSPNEQYF. This chain links TRBV7-2 with TRBJ2-7; D gene ambiguous. The CDR3 runs to 15 residues. The ends were cut back, 0 bases at V and 5 bases at J, with 14 bases in the middle. Germline V CDR1 and CDR2: SGHTA, FQGNSA.

This chain links TRBV13 with TRBJ1-2; 8 bases align to TRBD1. This CDR3 comprises 13 residues. Germline V gene lookup returns CDR1 PRHDT and CDR2 FYEKMQ (reference sequence). The trim removed 3 bases at V and 7 bases at J, leaving 4 bases unmatched. The DNA of the CDR3 is TGTGCCAGCAGCTTGGGACAGGTTCCTGGCTACACCTTC. As protein: CASSLGQVPGYTF.

The chain carries TRBV10-1 and TRBJ2-1; 7 bases are shared with TRBD1. Trimming cost V 3 bases and J 6 bases; bases outside gene matches: 14. Germline loops: CDR1 WNHNN, CDR2 SYGVQD (reference sequence). CDR3 length equals 17 residues. DNA of the CDR3: TGCGCCAGCAGTGATTATGGGCGACAGGGCAACGGCAATGAGCAGTTCTTC. Translating gives CASSDYGRQGNGNEQFF.

The V gene is TRBV20-1, the J gene TRBJ2-7, with 10 bases lining up with TRBD2. The CDR3 has 14 amino acids. The trim removed 3 bases at V and 6 bases at J, leaving 8 bases unmatched. Germline CDR1 and CDR2: DFQATT and SNEGSKA (reference sequence). This chain's CDR3 is CSASALAGVFEQYF. CDR3 DNA sequence: TGCAGTGCTAGTGCCCTAGCGGGAGTCTTCGAGCAGTACTTC.

The gene calls are TRBV10-3 and TRBJ2-7, with 9 bases fitting TRBD1. V was clipped by 3 bases and J by 6 bases; unmatched bases: 15. Germline V lookup: CDR1 ENHRY, CDR2 SYGVKD. The CDR3 runs 17 residues. The CDR3 spells CAISETRDRVVGREQYF. The CDR3, as DNA: TGTGCCATCAGTGAAACCCGGGACAGGGTTGTAGGCCGCGAGCAGTACTTC.

The V call is TRBV7-3, the J call TRBJ2-2; D not certain. The CDR3 has 13 amino acids. V was clipped by 2 bases and J by 5 bases, with 6 bases between them. Germline-derived CDR1 and CDR2 are SGHTA and FQGTGA. The CDR3 reads CASSLVRTGELFF. The DNA for the CDR3 is TGTGCCAGCAGCTTAGTACGGACCGGGGAGCTGTTTTTT.

The genes are TRBV4-1 and TRBJ2-4; 10 bases match TRBD2. V gave up 0 bases and J gave up 8 bases; unmatched junction bases: 22. Germline V CDR1 and CDR2: MGHRA, YSYEKL. The CDR3 spans 21 residues. The CDR3 spells CASSQDAPSGRLGGGVDIQYF. DNA of the CDR3: TGCGCCAGCAGCCAAGATGCGCCTAGCGGGAGATTGGGTGGGGGGGTTGACATTCAGTACTTC.

The chain combines TRBV19 with TRBJ2-1, with TRBD2 identical over 14 bases. The CDR3 spans 15 residues. Germline values: CDR1 LNHDA, CDR2 SQIVND (reference sequence). The V gene end was trimmed by 7 bases and the J gene end by 8 bases; junction bases not matched to a gene: 7. CDR3 nucleotides: TGTGCCAGTACAGGACTAGCGGGAGGAAGTGATGAGCAGTTCTTC. Residues: CASTGLAGGSDEQFF.

The genes are TRBV5-1 and TRBJ1-1; no clear D gene. The germline V gene has CDR1 SGHRS and CDR2 YFSETQ. This CDR3 is built from 13 residues. V was shortened by 3 bases and J by 5 bases, with 11 bases between the two germline ends. Written as DNA, the CDR3 is TGCGCCAGCAGCTCGGGCGGGCGGACTGAAGCTTTCTTT. This codes for CASSSGGRTEAFF.

V usage is TRBV28 and J usage is TRBJ2-7; TRBD1 agrees at 8 bases. V lost 5 bases to trimming and J lost 5 bases; unmatched junction nucleotides: 5. Germline CDR1 is MDHEN and CDR2 is SYDVKM. The CDR3 is 13 residues long. The CDR3 loop reads CASSRQGFHEQYF. CDR3 DNA sequence: TGTGCCAGCAGTCGACAGGGGTTCCACGAGCAGTACTTC. The full variable domain, in which reference TRBV28 and TRBJ2-7 provide the parts outside the CDR3, is DVKVTQSSRYLVKRTGEKVFLECVQDMDHENMFWYRQDPGLGLRLIYFSYDVKMKEKGDIPEGYSVSREKKERFSLILESASTNQTSMYLCASSRQGFHEQYFGPGTRLTVT.